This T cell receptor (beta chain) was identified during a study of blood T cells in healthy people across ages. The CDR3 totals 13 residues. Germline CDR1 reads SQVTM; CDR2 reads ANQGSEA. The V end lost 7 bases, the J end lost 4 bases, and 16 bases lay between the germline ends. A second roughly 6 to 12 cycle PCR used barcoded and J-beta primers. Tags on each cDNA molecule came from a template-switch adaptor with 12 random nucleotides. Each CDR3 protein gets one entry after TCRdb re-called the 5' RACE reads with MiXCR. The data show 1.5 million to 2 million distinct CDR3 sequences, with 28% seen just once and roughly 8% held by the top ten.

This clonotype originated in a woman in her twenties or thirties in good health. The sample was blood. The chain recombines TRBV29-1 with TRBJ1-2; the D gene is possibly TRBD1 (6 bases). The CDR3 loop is CSAGLRQAYGYTF. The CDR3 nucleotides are TGCAGCGCTGGCCTTCGACAGGCCTATGGCTACACCTTC.